A single sample gave rise to the 26 T cell receptor beta chains below, sequenced in a study of CD8+ T cells in alopecia areata. Extraction and reverse transcription of RNA yielded cDNA as the sequencing template. Method: immunoSEQ multiplex PCR; TCRdb's copy keeps in-frame clones and lacks some. The sample has around 210,000 clones, roughly three fifths seen once; the top ten hold 4.9%. The specimen sequenced was CD8+ T cells sorted from blood. The receptors were sampled from a human donor in good health.

This chain links TRBV4-1 with TRBJ2-7, with TRBD1 matching 9 bases. The germline gives CDR1 MGHRA, CDR2 YSYEKL. V was pared by 1 base and J by 7 bases, with 11 bases of the junction left unmatched. The CDR3 contains 16 residues. CDR3 sequence (DNA): TGCGCCAGCAGCCAAGTATCGGGACAGGGCCTGGGGGAGCAGTACTTC. The encoded protein is CASSQVSGQGLGEQYF.

The chain combines TRBV27 with TRBJ1-1; 9 nucleotides line up with TRBD1. Germline CDR1 is MNHEY and CDR2 is SMNVEV (reference sequence). V trimming: 6 bases; J trimming: 1 base; junction bases outside the gene matches: 0. CDR3 length: 13 residues. For the CDR3, the DNA is TGTGCCAGCAGGGGACAGGGGAACACTGAAGCTTTCTTT. Translating it yields CASRGQGNTEAFF.

This clone showed up just a few times. The V and J genes are TRBV7-9 and TRBJ2-3; 7 positions match TRBD2. Germline V gene sequence: CDR1 SEHNR, CDR2 FQNEAQ (reference sequence). J lost 4 bases, V lost 3 bases, and 10 bases had no gene match. The CDR3 is 16 amino acids. The CDR3 region is CASSFPTSPSSDTQYF. The CDR3 DNA reads as TGTGCCAGCAGCTTTCCGACTAGCCCGTCTTCAGATACGCAGTATTTT.

The rearrangement links TRBV11-2 to TRBJ2-7; D is perhaps TRBD1 (8 bases). V was cut by 4 bases and J by 7 bases, with 23 bases left in between. Germline loops: CDR1 SGHAT, CDR2 FQNNGV. The CDR3 has 16 residues. The CDR3 DNA reads TGTGCCAGCAGCTCCCCGTCCCAGGGGGCGGGGGAAGAGCAGTACTTC. This encodes CASSSPSQGAGEEQYF.

This clone was counted a few times. The chain employs TRBV10-3 and TRBJ1-1, with D hard to call. Trimming shortened V by 0 bases and J by 3 bases, and 8 bases separated the two germline ends. The germline V gene has CDR1 ENHRY and CDR2 SYGVKD. This CDR3 spans 14 amino acids. The CDR3 coding sequence is TGTGCCATCAGTGAGTCAGTGGAGCACACTGAAGCTTTCTTT. This gives the protein CAISESVEHTEAFF.

A single count supports this clone. This chain links TRBV30 with TRBJ1-3; D perhaps matches TRBD1 (6 bases). V lost 2 bases and J 4 bases, leaving 15 bases between the germline ends. The CDR3 is 15 amino acids. Per germline, CDR1 GTSNPN and CDR2 SVGIG (reference sequence). The CDR3 is CAWSIGRGFGNTIYF. Here the CDR3 DNA reads TGTGCCTGGAGTATAGGCAGGGGATTCGGAAACACCATATATTTT. Supplemented by reference TRBV30 and TRBJ1-3, the full variable domain reads SQTIHQWPATLVQPVGSPLSLECTVEGTSNPNLYWYRQAAGRGLQLLFYSVGIGQISSEVPQNLSASRPQDRQFILSSKKLLLSDSGFYLCAWSIGRGFGNTIYFGEGSWLTVV.

The gene calls are TRBV5-6 and TRBJ2-3; D unclear. The CDR3 contains 13 residues. V was cut by 2 bases and J by 2 bases, with 6 bases left in between. Germline V gives CDR1 SGHDT, CDR2 YYEEEE. The CDR3 reads CASSFTDTDTQYF. DNA for the CDR3: TGTGCCAGCAGCTTCACCGACACAGATACGCAGTATTTT.

This chain joins TRBV19 and TRBJ2-1; TRBD1 matches 7 bases. Trimming took 5 bases from V and 6 from J; bases not matched to a gene: 4. CDR1 and CDR2 from the germline V gene are LNHDA and SQIVND (reference sequence). This CDR3 spans 13 amino acids. The DNA for the CDR3 is TGTGCCAGTAGTGCCGGGACAGTCAATGAGCAGTTCTTC. As protein: CASSAGTVNEQFF.

The rearrangement joins TRBV7-9 to TRBJ2-1; either TRBD1 or TRBD2 may supply D (5 bases each). Germline V lookup: CDR1 SEHNR, CDR2 FQNEAQ (reference sequence). The germline V and J ends were trimmed by 4 bases and 5 bases, with 15 bases remaining between them. This CDR3 comprises 15 residues. As DNA, the CDR3 is TGTGCCAGCAGCTCTGGGGACCTTTCCAACAATGAGCAGTTCTTC. Protein: CASSSGDLSNNEQFF.

This clone occurred once. The chain has TRBV7-2 and TRBJ1-5; D perhaps matches TRBD1 (5 bases). V lost 5 bases, J lost 2 bases, and 16 bases lay in between. The CDR3 is made up of 16 amino acids. CDR1 is SGHTA and CDR2 is FQGNSA in the germline V gene. The CDR3 protein is CASSPTAQGRNQPQHF. The CDR3 region has the DNA TGTGCCAGCAGCCCAACGGCGCAGGGACGCAATCAGCCCCAGCATTTT.

This rearrangement joins TRBV5-1 to TRBJ2-7; 8 bases are shared with TRBD2. J gave up 0 bases and V 1 base, and 6 bases lay outside the gene matches. This CDR3 has 16 residues. Germline assignment: CDR1 SGHRS and CDR2 YFSETQ. CDR3 sequence reads: CASSLPPRGGSYEQYF. The CDR3, as DNA: TGCGCCAGCAGCTTGCCTCCCCGGGGGGGCTCCTACGAGCAGTACTTC.

The CDR3 DNA is TGTGCCAGCAGCGCGGAGGGGGGTTTGGGCACTGAAGCTTTCTTT. Encoded protein: CASSAEGGLGTEAFF. V is TRBV9 and J is TRBJ1-1, with D possibly being TRBD1 (6 bases). Germline V CDR1 and CDR2: SGDLS, YYNGEE. The CDR3 runs 15 residues. Trimming pared 3 bases from V and 4 bases from J, leaving 16 bases between. Combining the CDR3 with reference TRBV9 and TRBJ1-1 gives the whole variable domain DSGVTQTPKHLITATGQRVTLRCSPRSGDLSVYWYQQSLDQGLQFLIQYYNGEERAKGNILERFSAQQFPDLHSELNLSSLELGDSALYFCASSAEGGLGTEAFFGQGTRLTVV.

V usage is TRBV29-1 and J usage is TRBJ2-5; D remains ambiguous. Trimming cost V 0 bases and J 1 base, with 6 bases left between them. This CDR3 region has 13 residues. Per the germline V gene, CDR1 is SQVTM and CDR2 is ANQGSEA. The CDR3 DNA sequence: TGCAGCGTTGAAGACCCTCTCCAAGAGACCCAGTACTTC. Translated: CSVEDPLQETQYF.

This clone was counted a few times. Here the CDR3 reads CASSYLGDGTDTQYF. Written as DNA, the CDR3 is TGCGCCAGCAGCTACTTGGGGGATGGCACAGATACGCAGTATTTT. The V and J genes are TRBV4-1 and TRBJ2-3; either TRBD1 or TRBD2 may supply D (5 bases each). Germline assignment: CDR1 MGHRA and CDR2 YSYEKL. CDR3 length: 15 amino acids. Trimming removed 5 bases from V and 1 base from J, with 13 bases in between.

The chain links TRBV5-4 to TRBJ2-2; 7 bases line up with TRBD1. CDR1 is SGHNT and CDR2 is YYREEE in the germline V gene (reference sequence). V lost 4 bases to trimming and J lost 5 bases; unmatched junction nucleotides: 5. The CDR3 has 14 residues. In DNA, the CDR3 is TGTGCCAGCAGCATAAGACAGGGTACCGGGGAGCTGTTTTTT. Protein sequence: CASSIRQGTGELFF.

The chain is built from TRBV2 and TRBJ1-1; 8 bases line up with TRBD1. Germline CDR1 and CDR2: SNHLY and FYNNEI. The CDR3 has 12 residues. CDR3 DNA sequence: TGTGCACCCGGGACAGGGAACACTGAAGCTTTCTTT. Its translation is CAPGTGNTEAFF.

The rearrangement joins TRBV5-1 to TRBJ1-2; unclear D gene. The CDR3 length is 11 residues. V lost 9 bases and J lost 3, with 9 bases in between. CDR1 and CDR2 from the germline V gene are SGHRS and YFSETQ. CDR3 amino acids: CATYGDYGYTF. The DNA for the CDR3 is TGCGCCACGTACGGGGACTATGGCTACACCTTC.

The rearrangement joins TRBV9 to TRBJ2-1; D is undetermined. V was shortened by 4 bases and J by 9 bases, with 11 bases between the two germline ends. Germline V gives CDR1 SGDLS, CDR2 YYNGEE. CDR3 length: 12 residues. This CDR3 is CASSNRGVEQFF. Written as DNA, the CDR3 is TGTGCCAGCAGCAACCGTGGCGTTGAGCAGTTCTTC.

V gene TRBV5-1 combines with J gene TRBJ2-1, with 10 bases that match TRBD2. CDR1 and CDR2 (germline): SGHRS, YFSETQ. Trimming removed 4 bases from V and 3 bases from J; junction bases left unmatched: 7. The CDR3 extends over 16 amino acids. In nucleotides, the CDR3 is TGCGCCAGCAGCCCCGCTAGCGGGGGCCTCTACAATGAGCAGTTCTTC. This encodes CASSPASGGLYNEQFF.

This clone was seen a handful of times. The DNA for the CDR3 is TGTGCCAGCAGCGTAGAAGGGGTTCAAAATCAGCCCCAGCATTTT. Residues: CASSVEGVQNQPQHF. J is TRBJ1-5 and V is TRBV9; tentatively, D is TRBD1 (5 bases). V dropped 0 bases and J dropped 4 bases, with 11 bases sitting between them. The CDR3 sequence is 15 residues long. CDR1 is SGDLS, CDR2 YYNGEE, per germline.

J is TRBJ2-1 and V is TRBV29-1; TRBD1 is a possible D gene (6 bases). Between the trimmed V and J ends, which lost 6 bases and 4 bases, there was a span of 10 bases. The CDR3 has 12 residues. Per germline, CDR1 SQVTM and CDR2 ANQGSEA. The CDR3: CSVRGQYNEQFF. The CDR3 bases are TGCAGCGTGCGAGGACAGTACAATGAGCAGTTCTTC.

V and J are TRBV5-1 and TRBJ1-1; D is unclear. The germline CDR1 and CDR2 sequences are SGHRS and YFSETQ. V lost 4 bases and J 4 bases, leaving 11 bases between the germline ends. The CDR3 contains 13 residues. This CDR3 reads CASSVDLGTEAFF. The CDR3 bases are TGCGCCAGCAGCGTGGACCTGGGCACTGAAGCTTTCTTT.

The V call is TRBV15, the J call TRBJ2-3, with D uncertain. Germline CDR1 reads LNHNV; CDR2 reads YYDKDF (reference sequence). This CDR3 region has 15 residues. V lost 4 bases, J lost 5 bases, and 16 bases lay in between. The CDR3 region is CATSNRSASGDTQYF. Here the CDR3 DNA reads TGTGCCACCAGCAATCGAAGCGCCTCAGGAGATACGCAGTATTTT.

The genes are TRBV5-6 and TRBJ2-7; 8 bases are shared with TRBD2. V lost 2 bases to trimming and J lost 3 bases; unmatched junction nucleotides: 13. Germline V lookup: CDR1 SGHDT, CDR2 YYEEEE. The CDR3 is 17 residues long. The CDR3 protein is CASSFPGLGLLGYEQYF. In DNA, the CDR3 is TGTGCCAGCAGCTTCCCGGGACTAGGCCTCCTCGGCTACGAGCAGTACTTC.

V is TRBV11-2 and J is TRBJ2-2, with 7 bases fitting TRBD1. J was trimmed by 6 bases and V by 3 bases; bases with no gene match: 4. This CDR3 is built from 14 residues. CDR1 and CDR2 (germline): SGHAT, FQNNGV. The CDR3 coding sequence is TGTGCCAGCAGCTTGGACAGGCCGCCCGGGGAGCTGTTTTTT. It specifies CASSLDRPPGELFF.

This chain links TRBV4-1 with TRBJ2-1; unclear D gene. Germline-derived CDR1 and CDR2 are MGHRA and YSYEKL. The CDR3 is 12 amino acids. Trimming shortened V by 0 bases and J by 6 bases, and 3 bases separated the two germline ends. CDR3 residues: CASSQEGNEQFF. In DNA, the CDR3 is TGCGCCAGCAGCCAAGAAGGCAATGAGCAGTTCTTC.